Listed here are 9 T cell receptor beta chains from one sample, sequenced in a study of cytomegalovirus exposure and HLA in healthy donors. The PCR contained 60 Vbeta and 13 Jbeta primers. Method: immunoSEQ multiplex PCR; TCRdb's copy keeps in-frame clones and lacks some. This table has some 70,000 clones, roughly 86% appearing once. The sequenced material came from PBMCs. The receptors were sampled from a man aged 18 to 29 in good health and CMV-seronegative.

The chain carries TRBV29-1 and TRBJ2-3; D possibly corresponds to TRBD2 (5 bases). This CDR3 comprises 13 residues. CDR1 SQVTM and CDR2 ANQGSEA come from the germline V gene. Trimming left V 4 bases short and J 0 bases short, with 8 bases between. CDR3 in DNA: TGCAGCGTTGTTCGGGGAAGCACAGATACGCAGTATTTT. Protein: CSVVRGSTDTQYF.

The rearrangement uses TRBV19 and TRBJ1-1, with D tentatively TRBD1 (5 bases). The CDR3 sequence is 13 residues long. Trimming shortened V by 5 bases and J by 0 bases, and 7 bases separated the two germline ends. Germline V lookup: CDR1 LNHDA, CDR2 SQIVND (reference sequence). The CDR3 DNA reads TGTGCCAGTAGTCGACAGATGAACACTGAAGCTTTCTTT. Its translation: CASSRQMNTEAFF.

This clone was detected only a few times. The V and J genes are TRBV5-1 and TRBJ2-7, with 7 bases aligning to TRBD2. The V gene's germline CDR1 is SGHRS and CDR2 YFSETQ. Losses at the gene ends were 0 bases for V and 11 bases for J; bases not matched to a gene: 2. The CDR3 is 11 amino acids. CDR3 DNA: TGCGCCAGCAGCTTGGAGGGGAGGGAGTACTTC. Translated: CASSLEGREYF.

The chain recombines TRBV5-6 with TRBJ1-4; no firm D call. The V gene lost 1 base and the J gene lost 3 bases, with 13 bases spanning the gap. The length of the CDR3 is 16 residues. Germline-derived CDR1 and CDR2 are SGHDT and YYEEEE. The chain's CDR3 is CASSLYRLHSNEKLFF. For the CDR3, the DNA is TGTGCCAGCAGCTTGTATCGACTGCATTCTAATGAAAAACTGTTTTTT.

The J gene is TRBJ2-7, the V gene TRBV28; possible D gene TRBD2, 5 bases. From germline, CDR1 is MDHEN and CDR2 SYDVKM. The ends were cut back, 3 bases at V and 1 base at J, with 10 bases in the middle. CDR3 length: 14 residues. CDR3 coding DNA: TGTGCCAGCAGTTTTGAGGGAGTTTCCTACGAGCAGTACTTC. Its translation: CASSFEGVSYEQYF.

The rearrangement joins TRBV28 to TRBJ1-6; no firm D call. The V end lost 3 bases, the J end lost 7 bases, and 4 bases lay between the germline ends. Germline values: CDR1 MDHEN, CDR2 SYDVKM. The CDR3 consists of 12 residues. In DNA, the CDR3 is TGTGCCAGCAGTTTCGAGAATTCACCCCTCCACTTT. Protein product: CASSFENSPLHF.

Of note for this clone: A read error may account for a junction end that differs from germline. The chain uses TRBV9 and TRBJ2-2, with 14 bases identical to TRBD2. The CDR3 spans 18 residues. The germline V gene encodes CDR1 SGDLS and CDR2 YYNGEE. Here the CDR3 DNA reads TGTGCCATCAGCGCCTCGGGACTAGCGGGAGACGACACTGGGGAGCTGTTTTTT. The encoded protein is CAISASGLAGDDTGELFF.

The gene calls are TRBV4-3 and TRBJ1-1; perhaps TRBD1 as D (5 bases). V dropped 0 bases and J dropped 1 base, with 6 bases sitting between them. The CDR3 covers 14 residues. CDR1 and CDR2 (germline): LGHNA, YSLEER. Here the CDR3 DNA reads TGCGCCAGCAGCCAAGATGGGGCGAACACTGAAGCTTTCTTT. Its protein product is CASSQDGANTEAFF.

The chain links TRBV27 to TRBJ1-5, with a possible D match to TRBD1 (5 bases). V lost 6 bases, J lost 3 bases, and 21 bases lay in between. The CDR3 extends over 17 amino acids. Per the germline V gene, CDR1 is MNHEY and CDR2 is SMNVEV (reference sequence). The CDR3 DNA reads as TGTGCCAGCAGCTCCTCGCCGGCCAGGGCTCTCAATCAGCCCCAGCATTTT. It yields the protein CASSSSPARALNQPQHF.